Listed below are T cell receptor beta chains from one sample, sequenced in a study of shared clonotypes between healthy human individuals. Measured with immunoSEQ multiplex PCR; TCRdb has only the in-frame clones, and not every one. The sample has around 2,000,000 clones, around 96% seen once; the top ten hold 1% to 1.5%. The specimen sequenced was naive CD8+ T cells sorted from blood. These receptors were obtained from a young man in good health. Each CDR3 is given with its conserved first and last residue. Each record gives: clone size, V gene, J gene, D gene, CDR3 protein, CDR3 DNA. A D gene is named only where the DNA matches it firmly. Only part of the rows carry a size: once, few, many, or a class if the clone is expanded.

clone size: NA
V gene: TRBV4-1
J gene: TRBJ2-7
D gene: TRBD2
CDR3 protein: CASSHSGSLTYEQYF
CDR3 DNA: TGCGCCAGCAGTCATAGCGGGAGTCTAACTTACGAGCAGTACTTC

clone size: NA
V gene: TRBV27
J gene: TRBJ1-6
D gene: NA
CDR3 protein: CASSLGYSSYNSPLHF
CDR3 DNA: TGTGCCAGCAGTTTGGGTTATAGCTCCTATAATTCACCCCTCCACTTT

clone size: NA
V gene: TRBV5-5
J gene: TRBJ2-7
D gene: NA
CDR3 protein: CASSLGSGAREQYF
CDR3 DNA: TGTGCCAGCAGCTTAGGCTCGGGGGCGAGAGAGCAGTACTTC

clone size: NA
V gene: TRBV10-3
J gene: TRBJ1-1
D gene: NA
CDR3 protein: CATALMADTEAFF
CDR3 DNA: TGTGCCACCGCTTTAATGGCAGACACTGAAGCTTTCTTT

clone size: NA
V gene: TRBV5-4
J gene: TRBJ1-4
D gene: NA
CDR3 protein: CASSRRGETNEKLFF
CDR3 DNA: TGTGCCAGCAGCCGCAGGGGTGAAACTAATGAAAAACTGTTTTTT

clone size: NA
V gene: TRBV14
J gene: TRBJ2-5
D gene: NA
CDR3 protein: CASSQGPRETQYF
CDR3 DNA: TGTGCCAGCAGCCAAGGGCCGCGAGAGACCCAGTACTTC

clone size: NA
V gene: TRBV10-2
J gene: TRBJ2-5
D gene: TRBD2
CDR3 protein: CASSESSGGAETQYF
CDR3 DNA: TGCGCCAGCAGTGAGTCTAGCGGGGGGGCCGAGACCCAGTACTTC

clone size: NA
V gene: TRBV4-1
J gene: TRBJ1-1
D gene: NA
CDR3 protein: CASSQERPYWAEAFF
CDR3 DNA: TGCGCCAGCAGCCAAGAGAGGCCCTATTGGGCTGAAGCTTTCTTT

clone size: NA
V gene: TRBV7-9
J gene: TRBJ2-2
D gene: TRBD2
CDR3 protein: CASSSGLAITGELFF
CDR3 DNA: TGTGCCAGCAGCTCTGGACTAGCGATCACCGGGGAGCTGTTTTTT

clone size: NA
V gene: TRBV5-1
J gene: TRBJ1-4
D gene: NA
CDR3 protein: CASSLIFSGSNEKLFF
CDR3 DNA: TGCGCCAGCAGCTTAATATTTAGCGGATCAAATGAAAAACTGTTTTTT

clone size: once
V gene: TRBV4-3
J gene: TRBJ2-2
D gene: NA
CDR3 protein: CASSPSDNTYINTGELFF
CDR3 DNA: TGCGCCAGCAGCCCCTCCGACAATACATATATTAACACCGGGGAGCTGTTTTTT

clone size: NA
V gene: TRBV7-9
J gene: TRBJ1-4
D gene: NA
CDR3 protein: CASSPPAGTTNEKLFF
CDR3 DNA: TGTGCCAGCAGCCCACCCGCAGGGACAACTAATGAAAAACTGTTTTTT

clone size: NA
V gene: TRBV4-1
J gene: TRBJ2-7
D gene: NA
CDR3 protein: CASSQRAQYNSYEQYF
CDR3 DNA: TGCGCCAGCAGCCAAAGAGCACAGTACAACTCCTACGAGCAGTACTTC

clone size: NA
V gene: TRBV10-1
J gene: TRBJ1-1
D gene: TRBD1
CDR3 protein: CASSVYGQVDGGDTEAFF
CDR3 DNA: TGCGCCAGCAGTGTATACGGACAGGTGGATGGAGGCGACACTGAAGCTTTCTTT

clone size: NA
V gene: TRBV14
J gene: TRBJ1-1
D gene: NA
CDR3 protein: CASSQAGGTSAFF
CDR3 DNA: TGTGCCAGCAGCCAAGCTGGGGGGACGTCGGCTTTCTTT

clone size: NA
V gene: TRBV11-2
J gene: TRBJ2-5
D gene: NA
CDR3 protein: CASSWGRSGTQYF
CDR3 DNA: TGTGCCAGCAGTTGGGGACGGAGTGGGACCCAGTACTTC

clone size: NA
V gene: TRBV9
J gene: TRBJ2-1
D gene: NA
CDR3 protein: CASSVDRDTHNEQFF
CDR3 DNA: TGTGCCAGCAGCGTAGATCGTGACACCCACAATGAGCAGTTCTTC

clone size: NA
V gene: TRBV18
J gene: TRBJ2-5
D gene: TRBD2
CDR3 protein: CASSPGLAGEGETQYF
CDR3 DNA: TGTGCCAGCTCACCGGGACTAGCGGGAGAGGGGGAGACCCAGTACTTC

clone size: few
V gene: TRBV10-2
J gene: TRBJ2-2
D gene: TRBD2
CDR3 protein: CAVEREVTGELFF
CDR3 DNA: TGCGCCGTCGAGCGGGAGGTCACCGGGGAGCTGTTTTTT

clone size: NA
V gene: TRBV13
J gene: TRBJ2-2
D gene: NA
CDR3 protein: CASSLRTPGELFF
CDR3 DNA: TGTGCCAGCAGCTTAAGGACGCCCGGGGAGCTGTTTTTT

clone size: NA
V gene: TRBV19
J gene: TRBJ1-3
D gene: NA
CDR3 protein: CASSPLGEGGKNTIYF
CDR3 DNA: TGTGCCAGTAGTCCCCTCGGAGAGGGAGGAAAAAACACCATATATTTT

clone size: NA
V gene: TRBV7-9
J gene: TRBJ2-1
D gene: TRBD1
CDR3 protein: CASSKSGTGMDEQFF
CDR3 DNA: TGTGCCAGCAGCAAGTCCGGGACAGGGATGGATGAGCAGTTCTTC